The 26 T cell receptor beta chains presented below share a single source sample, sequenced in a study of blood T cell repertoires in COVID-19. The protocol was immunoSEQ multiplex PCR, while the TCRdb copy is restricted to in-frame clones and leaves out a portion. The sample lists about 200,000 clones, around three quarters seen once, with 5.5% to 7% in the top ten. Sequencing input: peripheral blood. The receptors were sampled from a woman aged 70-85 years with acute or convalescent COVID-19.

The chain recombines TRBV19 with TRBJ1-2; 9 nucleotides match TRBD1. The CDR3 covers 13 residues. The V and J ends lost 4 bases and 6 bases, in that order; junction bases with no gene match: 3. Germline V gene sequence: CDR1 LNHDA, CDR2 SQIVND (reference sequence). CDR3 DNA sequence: TGTGCCAGTAGTAAACGGACAGGGGATGGCTACACCTTC. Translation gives CASSKRTGDGYTF.

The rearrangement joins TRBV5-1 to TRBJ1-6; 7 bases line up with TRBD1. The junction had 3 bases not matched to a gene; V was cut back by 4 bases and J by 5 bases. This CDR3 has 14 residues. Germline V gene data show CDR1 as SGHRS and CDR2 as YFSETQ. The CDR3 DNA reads TGCGCCAGCAGCACCGGGACAGATAATTCACCCCTCCACTTT. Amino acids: CASSTGTDNSPLHF.

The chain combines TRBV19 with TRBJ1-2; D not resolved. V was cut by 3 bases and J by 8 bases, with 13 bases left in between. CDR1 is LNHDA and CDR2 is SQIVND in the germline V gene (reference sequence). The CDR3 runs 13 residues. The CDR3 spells CASSMMVLGGYTF. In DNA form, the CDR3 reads TGTGCCAGTAGTATGATGGTACTGGGCGGCTACACCTTC.

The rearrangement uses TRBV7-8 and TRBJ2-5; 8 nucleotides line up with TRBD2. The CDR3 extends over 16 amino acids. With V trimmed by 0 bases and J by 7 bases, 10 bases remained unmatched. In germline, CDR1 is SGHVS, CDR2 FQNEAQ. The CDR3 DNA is TGTGCCAGCAGCTTAGCGCATCTAGCGGGTTCGGCGACCCAGTACTTC. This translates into CASSLAHLAGSATQYF.

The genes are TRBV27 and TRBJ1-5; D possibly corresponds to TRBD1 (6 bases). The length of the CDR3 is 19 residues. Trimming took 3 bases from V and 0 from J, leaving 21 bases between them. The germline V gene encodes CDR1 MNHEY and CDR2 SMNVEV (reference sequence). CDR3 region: CASSLGRGTSDVSNQPQHF. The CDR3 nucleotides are TGTGCCAGCAGTTTGGGGCGGGGGACATCGGATGTTAGCAATCAGCCCCAGCATTTT.

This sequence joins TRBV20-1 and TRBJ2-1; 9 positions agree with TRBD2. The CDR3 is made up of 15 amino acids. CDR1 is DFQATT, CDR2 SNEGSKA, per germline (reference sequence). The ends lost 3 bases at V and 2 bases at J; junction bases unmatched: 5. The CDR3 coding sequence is TGCAGTGCTAGTCTACCTAGCGGGACCTACAATGAGCAGTTCTTC. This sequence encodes CSASLPSGTYNEQFF.

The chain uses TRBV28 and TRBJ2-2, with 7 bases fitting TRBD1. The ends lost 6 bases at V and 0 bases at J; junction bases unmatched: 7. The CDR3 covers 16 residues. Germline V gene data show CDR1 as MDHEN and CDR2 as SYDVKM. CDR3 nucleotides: TGTGCCAGCAGAACCATCGACAGGGCGAACACCGGGGAGCTGTTTTTT. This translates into CASRTIDRANTGELFF.

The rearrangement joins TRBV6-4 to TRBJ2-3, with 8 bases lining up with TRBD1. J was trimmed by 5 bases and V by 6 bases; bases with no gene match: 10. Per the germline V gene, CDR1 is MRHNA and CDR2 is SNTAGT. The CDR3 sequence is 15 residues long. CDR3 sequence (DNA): TGTGCCAGCAGCGAAGCAGGGACAGGTGGAGATACGCAGTATTTT. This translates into CASSEAGTGGDTQYF.

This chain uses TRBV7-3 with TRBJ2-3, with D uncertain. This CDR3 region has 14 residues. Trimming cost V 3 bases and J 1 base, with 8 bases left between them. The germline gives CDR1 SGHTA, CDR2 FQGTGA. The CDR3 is CASSFAAGTDTQYF. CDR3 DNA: TGTGCCAGCAGCTTTGCGGCGGGCACAGATACGCAGTATTTT.

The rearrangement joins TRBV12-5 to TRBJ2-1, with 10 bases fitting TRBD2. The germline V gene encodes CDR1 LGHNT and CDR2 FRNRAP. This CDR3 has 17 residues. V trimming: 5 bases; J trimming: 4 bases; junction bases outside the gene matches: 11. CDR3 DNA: TGTGCTAGTGGTCCGCCCCCGGGACTAGCGCATTACAATGAGCAGTTCTTC. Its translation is CASGPPPGLAHYNEQFF.

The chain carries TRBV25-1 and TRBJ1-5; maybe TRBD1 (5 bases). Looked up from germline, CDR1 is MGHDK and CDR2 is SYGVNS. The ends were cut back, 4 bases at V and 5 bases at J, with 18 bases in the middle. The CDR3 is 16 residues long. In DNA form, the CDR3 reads TGTGCCAGCAGTGGAAGGACGGCAGGGTCATATCAGCCCCAGCATTTT. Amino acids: CASSGRTAGSYQPQHF.

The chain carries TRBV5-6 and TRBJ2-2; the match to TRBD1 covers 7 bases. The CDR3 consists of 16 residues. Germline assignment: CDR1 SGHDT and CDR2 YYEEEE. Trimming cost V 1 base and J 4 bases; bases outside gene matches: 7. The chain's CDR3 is CASSLRTGSFTGELFF. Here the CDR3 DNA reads TGTGCCAGCAGCTTGAGGACAGGAAGTTTCACCGGGGAGCTGTTTTTT.

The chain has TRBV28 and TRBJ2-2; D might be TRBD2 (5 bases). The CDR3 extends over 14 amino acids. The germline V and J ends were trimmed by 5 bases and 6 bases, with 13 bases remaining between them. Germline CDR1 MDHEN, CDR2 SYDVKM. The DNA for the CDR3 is TGTGCCAGCAGTCTTTACCTCGGGGCCGGGGAGCTGTTTTTT. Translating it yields CASSLYLGAGELFF. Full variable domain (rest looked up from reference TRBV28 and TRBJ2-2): DVKVTQSSRYLVKRTGEKVFLECVQDMDHENMFWYRQDPGLGLRLIYFSYDVKMKEKGDIPEGYSVSREKKERFSLILESASTNQTSMYLCASSLYLGAGELFFGEGSRLTVL.

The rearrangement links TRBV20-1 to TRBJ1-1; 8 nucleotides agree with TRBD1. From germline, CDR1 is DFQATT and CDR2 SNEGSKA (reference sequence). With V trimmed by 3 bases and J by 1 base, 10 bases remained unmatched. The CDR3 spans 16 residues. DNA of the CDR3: TGCAGTGCTAGTCCTATTGTGGGGACAGGGAACACTGAAGCTTTCTTT. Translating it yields CSASPIVGTGNTEAFF.

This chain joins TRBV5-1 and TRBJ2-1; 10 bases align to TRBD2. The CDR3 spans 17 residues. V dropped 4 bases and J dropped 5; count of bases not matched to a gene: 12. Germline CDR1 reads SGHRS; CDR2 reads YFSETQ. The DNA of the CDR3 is TGCGCCAGCAGCCGGGGCTATACTAGCGGGAACAACAATGAGCAGTTCTTC. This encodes CASSRGYTSGNNNEQFF.

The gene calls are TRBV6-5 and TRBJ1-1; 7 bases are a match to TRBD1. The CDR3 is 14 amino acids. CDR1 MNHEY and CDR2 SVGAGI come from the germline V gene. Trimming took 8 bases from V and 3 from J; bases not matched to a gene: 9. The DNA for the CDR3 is TGTGCCAGCGGCAGGGGGACAGATTACACTGAAGCTTTCTTT. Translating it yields CASGRGTDYTEAFF.

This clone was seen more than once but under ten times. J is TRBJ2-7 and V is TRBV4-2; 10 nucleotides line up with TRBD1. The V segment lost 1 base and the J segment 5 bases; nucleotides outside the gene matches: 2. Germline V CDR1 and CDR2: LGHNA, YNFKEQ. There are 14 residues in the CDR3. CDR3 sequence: CASSQGQGADEQYF. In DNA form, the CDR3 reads TGTGCCAGCAGCCAAGGACAGGGGGCAGACGAGCAGTACTTC.

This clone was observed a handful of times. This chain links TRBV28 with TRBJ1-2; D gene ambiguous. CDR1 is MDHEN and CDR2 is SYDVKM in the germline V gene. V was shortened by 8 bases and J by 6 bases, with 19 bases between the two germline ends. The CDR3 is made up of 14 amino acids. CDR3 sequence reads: CASSLRVTIDGYTF. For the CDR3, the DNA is TGTGCCAGCTCCCTGAGGGTCACAATCGATGGCTACACCTTC.

This CDR3 is CASSYSTGEGQFF. CDR3 nucleotides: TGTGCCAGCAGTTACTCAACAGGGGAAGGTCAGTTCTTC. This chain joins TRBV6-6 and TRBJ2-1; 7 positions agree with TRBD1. This CDR3 region has 13 residues. With 0 bases clipped from V and 13 bases from J, the junction kept 6 bases outside the gene matches. CDR1 MNHNY and CDR2 SVGAGI come from the germline V gene (reference sequence).

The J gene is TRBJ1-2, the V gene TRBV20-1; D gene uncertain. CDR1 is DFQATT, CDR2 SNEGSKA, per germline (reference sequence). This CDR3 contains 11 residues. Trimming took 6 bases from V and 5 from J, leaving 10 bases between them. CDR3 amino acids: CSAPDSYGYTF. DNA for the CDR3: TGCAGTGCGCCTGACTCTTATGGCTACACCTTC.

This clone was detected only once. CDR3 residues: CASSVALGTIQETQYF. The CDR3 DNA reads as TGTGCCAGCAGCGTAGCGTTGGGTACTATACAAGAGACCCAGTACTTC. This chain uses TRBV9 with TRBJ2-5; D is uncertain. The CDR3 is 16 amino acids. With 0 bases removed from V and 2 bases from J, the gap between germline ends came to 14 bases. In germline, CDR1 is SGDLS, CDR2 YYNGEE.

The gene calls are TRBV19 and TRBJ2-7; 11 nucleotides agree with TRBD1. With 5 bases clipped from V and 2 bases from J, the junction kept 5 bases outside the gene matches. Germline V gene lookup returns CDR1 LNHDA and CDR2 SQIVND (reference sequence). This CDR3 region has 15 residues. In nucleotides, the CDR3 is TGTGCCAGTAGTGATCCGGGACAGGGGGCCTACGAGCAGTACTTC. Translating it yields CASSDPGQGAYEQYF.

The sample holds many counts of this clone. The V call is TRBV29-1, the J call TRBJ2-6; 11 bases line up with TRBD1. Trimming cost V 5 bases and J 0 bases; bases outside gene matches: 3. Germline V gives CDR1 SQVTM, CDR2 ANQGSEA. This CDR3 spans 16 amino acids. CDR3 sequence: CSVRTGGSSGANVLTF. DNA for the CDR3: TGCAGCGTTAGGACAGGGGGCAGCTCTGGGGCCAACGTCCTGACTTTC.

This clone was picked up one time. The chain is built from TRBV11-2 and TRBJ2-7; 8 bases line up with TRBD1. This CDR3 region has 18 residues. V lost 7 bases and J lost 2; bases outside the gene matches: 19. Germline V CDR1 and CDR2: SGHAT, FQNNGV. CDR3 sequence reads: CASNPSEQGGPEAYEQYF. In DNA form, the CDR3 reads TGTGCCAGCAACCCAAGCGAACAGGGGGGACCCGAAGCCTACGAGCAGTACTTC.

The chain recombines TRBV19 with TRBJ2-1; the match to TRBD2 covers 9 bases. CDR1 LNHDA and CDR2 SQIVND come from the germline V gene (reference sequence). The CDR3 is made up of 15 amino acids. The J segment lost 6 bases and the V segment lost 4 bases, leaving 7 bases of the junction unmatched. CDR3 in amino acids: CASSSSGSSVNEQFF. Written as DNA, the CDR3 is TGTGCCAGTAGTAGTAGCGGGAGTTCGGTCAATGAGCAGTTCTTC.

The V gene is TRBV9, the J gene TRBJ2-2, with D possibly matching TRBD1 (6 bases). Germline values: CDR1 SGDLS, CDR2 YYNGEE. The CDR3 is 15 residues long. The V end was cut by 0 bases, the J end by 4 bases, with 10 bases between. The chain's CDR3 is CASSVDLGGTGELFF. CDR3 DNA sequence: TGTGCCAGCAGCGTAGATCTAGGGGGCACCGGGGAGCTGTTTTTT.